Shown below are 21 T cell receptor beta chains from a single sample sequenced in a study of sequential checkpoint blockade in melanoma. Only in-frame clones appear in the TCRdb table, and some are missing; sequencing was by immunoSEQ multiplex PCR. The sample has 15,000 to 20,000 clones; around 77% are singletons. As for treatment: randomized to nivolumab then ipilimumab (arm A) or the reverse (arm B). The sequences come from CD8+ T cells sorted from blood (inferred from file names), collected from a patient given nivolumab and ipilimumab in sequence. The receptors were gathered from a human donor with melanoma.

The chain carries TRBV7-8 and TRBJ2-1; TRBD2 aligns across 9 bases. Germline trimming cut 5 bases from V and 8 bases from J; bases unmatched to any gene: 10. Germline V gene lookup returns CDR1 SGHVS and CDR2 FQNEAQ. The CDR3 has 15 residues. The CDR3 loop is CASSPSVAGADEQFF. CDR3 bases: TGTGCCAGCAGCCCGTCGGTAGCGGGAGCGGATGAGCAGTTCTTC.

The V gene is TRBV19, the J gene TRBJ1-2; 7 nucleotides line up with TRBD1. The V segment lost 3 bases and the J segment 4 bases; nucleotides outside the gene matches: 5. The CDR3 sequence is 14 residues long. CDR1 and CDR2 from the germline V gene are LNHDA and SQIVND (reference sequence). As DNA, the CDR3 is TGTGCCAGTAGTATCTGGGACAGTATCTATGGCTACACCTTC. Protein product: CASSIWDSIYGYTF.

The chain couples TRBV9 to TRBJ2-4; 8 nucleotides match TRBD2. V lost 4 bases to trimming and J lost 1 base; unmatched junction nucleotides: 7. CDR1 SGDLS and CDR2 YYNGEE come from the germline V gene. This CDR3 contains 16 residues. In DNA, the CDR3 is TGTGCCAGCAGCTCTCTCGGGGGGGCCGCCAAAAACATTCAGTACTTC. Translating gives CASSSLGGAAKNIQYF.

The chain uses TRBV7-8 and TRBJ2-7; 7 bases map to TRBD2. Germline CDR1 and CDR2: SGHVS and FQNEAQ. After removal of 5 bases from V and 0 bases from J, the junction contained 10 bases not matched to a gene. This CDR3 is 16 amino acids long. The DNA for the CDR3 is TGTGCCAGCAGCATCCCCGGCGGGAGTGTCTCCTACGAGCAGTACTTC. It is translated as CASSIPGGSVSYEQYF.

The CDR3 loop reads CASREDEQYF. The CDR3 DNA reads TGTGCCTCAAGGGAGGACGAGCAGTACTTC. This chain uses TRBV25-1 with TRBJ2-7; possible D gene TRBD2, 6 bases. The CDR3 spans 10 residues. V lost 11 bases, J lost 5 bases, and 10 bases lay in between. CDR1 is MGHDK and CDR2 is SYGVNS in the germline V gene.

V usage is TRBV13 and J usage is TRBJ1-2, with D maybe TRBD1 (5 bases). This CDR3 is 15 amino acids long. V was clipped by 5 bases and J by 0 bases, with 13 bases between them. Germline loops: CDR1 PRHDT, CDR2 FYEKMQ (reference sequence). Here the CDR3 reads CASSPGLGANYGYTF. The CDR3 DNA reads as TGTGCCAGCAGCCCAGGGCTTGGCGCTAACTATGGCTACACCTTC.

This clone is classed as medium-sized (0.01 to 0.1%). The V call is TRBV27, the J call TRBJ1-5; 8 nucleotides match TRBD1. CDR3 length equals 14 residues. V gave up 2 bases and J gave up 6 bases; unmatched junction bases: 3. From germline, CDR1 is MNHEY and CDR2 SMNVEV (reference sequence). CDR3 nucleotides: TGTGCCAGCAGTTTAGACAGGGGCGCTCAGCCCCAGCATTTT. Protein sequence: CASSLDRGAQPQHF.

CDR3: CAWRGLAGAPHEQYF. For the CDR3, the DNA is TGTGCCTGGAGGGGACTAGCGGGAGCTCCCCACGAGCAGTACTTC. V and J are TRBV30 and TRBJ2-7; 14 bases fit TRBD2. V was pared by 3 bases and J by 5 bases, with 6 bases of the junction left unmatched. Germline CDR1 is GTSNPN and CDR2 is SVGIG (reference sequence). The CDR3 is 15 amino acids. The full variable domain, with the rest looked up from reference TRBV30 and TRBJ2-7, is SQTIHQWPATLVQPVGSPLSLECTVEGTSNPNLYWYRQAAGRGLQLLFYSVGIGQISSEVPQNLSASRPQDRQFILSSKKLLLSDSGFYLCAWRGLAGAPHEQYFGPGTRLTVT.

This clone was picked up one time. The chain links TRBV10-3 to TRBJ2-7; maybe TRBD1 (5 bases). Looked up from germline, CDR1 is ENHRY and CDR2 is SYGVKD. V was pared by 6 bases and J by 3 bases, with 6 bases between. The CDR3 spans 11 residues. This CDR3 is CAISQGYEQYF. The CDR3 region has the DNA TGTGCCATCAGCCAGGGCTACGAGCAGTACTTC.

This clone has a handful of counts. The rearrangement joins TRBV5-1 to TRBJ1-3, with TRBD1 matching 7 bases. Germline V gives CDR1 SGHRS, CDR2 YFSETQ. Germline trimming cut 3 bases from V and 4 bases from J; bases unmatched to any gene: 4. The CDR3 sequence is 14 residues long. The CDR3 loop is CASSWGTAGNTIYF. CDR3 sequence (DNA): TGCGCCAGCAGCTGGGGGACAGCCGGAAACACCATATATTTT.

This chain joins TRBV19 and TRBJ1-1; D possibly corresponds to TRBD1 (5 bases). Trimming shortened V by 0 bases and J by 2 bases, and 10 bases separated the two germline ends. CDR3 length: 15 amino acids. Germline CDR1 and CDR2: LNHDA and SQIVND (reference sequence). DNA of the CDR3: TGTGCCAGTAGTATAGATAGCAGGGCTAACACTGAAGCTTTCTTT. Encoded protein: CASSIDSRANTEAFF.

This clone was observed a few times. The V gene is TRBV6-5, the J gene TRBJ2-2; D ambiguous. The germline V gene has CDR1 MNHEY and CDR2 SVGAGI. The germline V and J ends were trimmed by 0 bases and 6 bases, with 8 bases remaining between them. The CDR3 loop spans 14 amino acids. The CDR3 protein is CASSYSLEAGELFF. The CDR3 DNA sequence: TGTGCCAGCAGTTACTCTCTAGAAGCCGGGGAGCTGTTTTTT.

The rearrangement links TRBV6-5 to TRBJ1-1, with D perhaps matching TRBD1 (5 bases). CDR3 length: 12 residues. V was cut by 2 bases and J by 5 bases, with 6 bases left in between. CDR1 MNHEY and CDR2 SVGAGI come from the germline V gene. CDR3 bases: TGTGCCAGCAGTTACGGGGGGACTGAAGCTTTCTTT. Its protein product is CASSYGGTEAFF.

This rearrangement joins TRBV5-6 to TRBJ1-1, with 7 nucleotides matching TRBD1. V shed 0 bases and J 0 bases; nucleotides not matched to a gene: 5. The CDR3 runs to 16 residues. Germline lookup yields CDR1 SGHDT and CDR2 YYEEEE. The CDR3 protein is CASSLDPGTVNTEAFF. CDR3 nucleotides: TGTGCCAGCAGCTTGGATCCCGGGACAGTGAACACTGAAGCTTTCTTT.

The V call is TRBV6-5, the J call TRBJ1-5, with D possibly TRBD1 on 6 matching bases. V gave up 4 bases and J gave up 9 bases, with 13 bases separating them. Germline-derived CDR1 and CDR2 are MNHEY and SVGAGI. The CDR3 totals 13 residues. CDR3 coding DNA: TGTGCCAGCAGTTTCCAGGGGCTTGCGCCCCAGCATTTT. Translating it yields CASSFQGLAPQHF.

This rearrangement joins TRBV27 to TRBJ1-5; 11 positions agree with TRBD1. CDR1 MNHEY and CDR2 SMNVEV come from the germline V gene (reference sequence). J gave up 6 bases and V 2 bases, and 3 bases lay outside the gene matches. The CDR3 is made up of 15 amino acids. As DNA, the CDR3 is TGTGCCAGCAGTTTAGGGACAGGGGGTTTTCAGCCCCAGCATTTT. Amino acids: CASSLGTGGFQPQHF.

This clone has just a few counts. CDR3 region: CASSSRFGNKLSNEQFF. DNA for the CDR3: TGTGCCAGCAGCTCCCGATTCGGGAACAAATTGAGCAATGAGCAGTTCTTC. This chain links TRBV5-6 with TRBJ2-1, with TRBD2 as a possible D gene (5 bases). The length of the CDR3 is 17 residues. Germline CDR1 is SGHDT and CDR2 is YYEEEE. V was clipped by 3 bases and J by 6 bases, with 22 bases between them. The variable domain in full, with the rest retrieved from reference TRBV5-6 and TRBJ2-1, is DAGVTQSPTHLIKTRGQQVTLRCSPKSGHDTVSWYQQALGQGPQFIFQYYEEEERQRGNFPDRFSGHQFPNYSSELNVNALLLGDSALYLCASSSRFGNKLSNEQFFGPGTRLTVL.

This clone appeared a few times. This sequence joins TRBV5-6 and TRBJ1-6; 10 bases align to TRBD1. Germline values: CDR1 SGHDT, CDR2 YYEEEE. The CDR3 spans 18 residues. Trimming at V came to 2 bases and at J to 0 bases, leaving 5 bases not matched to a gene. CDR3 loop: CASSLDGQGGSYNSPLHF. The DNA for the CDR3 is TGTGCCAGCAGCTTAGACGGACAGGGGGGCTCCTATAATTCACCCCTCCACTTT.

The chain combines TRBV27 with TRBJ1-6; D unresolved. The germline CDR1 and CDR2 sequences are MNHEY and SMNVEV (reference sequence). The germline V and J ends were trimmed by 6 bases and 5 bases, with 17 bases remaining between them. The CDR3 covers 16 residues. CDR3 loop: CASRAIPTENNSPLHF. The CDR3 nucleotides read TGTGCCAGCAGGGCCATTCCGACGGAGAATAATTCACCCCTCCACTTT.

CDR3 amino acids: CASSLAHGEKLFF. CDR3 DNA sequence: TGTGCCAGCAGCTTGGCCCACGGGGAAAAACTGTTTTTT. J is TRBJ1-4 and V is TRBV11-2; no clear D. Per the germline V gene, CDR1 is SGHAT and CDR2 is FQNNGV. Trimming took 3 bases from V and 8 from J, leaving 10 bases between them. CDR3 length: 13 amino acids. The full variable domain, in which reference TRBV11-2 and TRBJ1-4 provide the parts outside the CDR3, is EAGVAQSPRYKIIEKRQSVAFWCNPISGHATLYWYQQILGQGPKLLIQFQNNGVVDDSQLPKDRFSAERLKGVDSTLKIQPAKLEDSAVYLCASSLAHGEKLFFGSGTQLSVL.

The chain carries TRBV21-1 and TRBJ2-6; the table's D gene call, TRBD1, was not cross checked with the DNA. TRBV21-1 counts as a pseudogene. The CDR3 has 21 amino acids. CDR3 DNA sequence: TGTGCCACCCCCCAGGGGAGGGACAGGGGCTTAAGTTCCTCTGGGGCCAACGTCCTGACTTTC. Translating it yields CATPQGRDRGLSSSGANVLTF.